This TCR beta chain appears in the sequencing data of a study of technical replicates of blood from several donors. Libraries were prepared by immunoSEQ multiplex PCR; TCRdb keeps only in-frame clonotypes and omits some of them. The profile shows about 81,000 clones, approximately 78% of them singletons. This TCR derives from a human donor in good health. Some clones in this sample may be carry-over from other donors' samples. Source material: PBMCs.

CDR3 in amino acids: CASNLAVNTGELFF. In DNA, the CDR3 is TGTGCCAGCAACCTAGCGGTGAACACCGGGGAGCTGTTTTTT. This chain joins TRBV11-2 and TRBJ2-2; TRBD2 aligns across 7 bases. This CDR3 region has 14 residues. V shed 7 bases, J shed 1 base, and the junction held 3 bases outside the gene matches. Per germline, CDR1 SGHAT and CDR2 FQNNGV.